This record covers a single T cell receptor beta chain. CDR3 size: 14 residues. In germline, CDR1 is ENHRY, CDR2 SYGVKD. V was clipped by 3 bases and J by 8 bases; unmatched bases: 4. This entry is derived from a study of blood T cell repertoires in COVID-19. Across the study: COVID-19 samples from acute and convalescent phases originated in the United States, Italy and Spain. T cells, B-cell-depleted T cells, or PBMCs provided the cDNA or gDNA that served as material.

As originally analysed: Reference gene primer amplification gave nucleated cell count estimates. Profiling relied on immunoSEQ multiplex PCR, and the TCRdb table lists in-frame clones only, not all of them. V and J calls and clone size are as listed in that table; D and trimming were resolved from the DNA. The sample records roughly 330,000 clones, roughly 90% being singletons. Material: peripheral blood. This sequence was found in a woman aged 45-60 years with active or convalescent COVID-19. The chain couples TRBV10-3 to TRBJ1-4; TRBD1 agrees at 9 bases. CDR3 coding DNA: TGTGCCATCAGTGACCGGACAGGGGAAGAAAAACTGTTTTTT. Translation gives CAISDRTGEEKLFF.